This T cell receptor beta chain comes out of a study of T cells after yellow fever vaccination. Germline V gives CDR1 DFQATT, CDR2 SNEGSKA (reference sequence). Trimming cost V 6 bases and J 5 bases, with 16 bases left between them. The CDR3 runs to 13 residues. Study-wide points: Though it reached lower strength, the secondary response hit its peak faster, day 5 versus 15. Just a small share of clonotypes turned up in the CD4 compartment as well as the CD8 compartment.

In this sample, this clonotype turned up a few times. Antigen: not known. 5'RACE template switching added a universal primer site and UMIs to TCR cDNA. TCRdb called the 5' RACE reads again in MiXCR, with one record for every CDR3 protein. The sample has a few hundred thousand distinct CDR3 sequences; under 15% are singletons. The V and J genes are TRBV20-1 and TRBJ2-5, with D possibly matching TRBD2 (6 bases). The sequence was obtained from a man aged 25 to 45 who received the YFV17D yellow fever vaccine. The sample was CD4+ T cells sorted from PBMCs, taken 45 days after the yellow fever booster vaccination. In nucleotides, the CDR3 is TGCAGTGCCACACCCGGACTACGCGAGACCCAGTACTTC. Residues: CSATPGLRETQYF.